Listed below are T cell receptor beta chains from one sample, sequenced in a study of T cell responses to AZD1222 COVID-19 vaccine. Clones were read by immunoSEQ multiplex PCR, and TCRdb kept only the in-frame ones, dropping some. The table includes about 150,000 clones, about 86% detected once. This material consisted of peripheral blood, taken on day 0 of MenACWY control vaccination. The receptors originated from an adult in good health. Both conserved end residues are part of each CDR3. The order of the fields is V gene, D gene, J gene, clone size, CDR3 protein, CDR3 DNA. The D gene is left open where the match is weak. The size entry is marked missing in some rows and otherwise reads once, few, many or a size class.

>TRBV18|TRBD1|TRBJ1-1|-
CASSPRIDRDTEAFF
TGTGCCAGCTCACCTCGTATAGACAGGGACACTGAAGCTTTCTTT
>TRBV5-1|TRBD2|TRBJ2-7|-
CASSWEGQGDYEQYF
TGCGCCAGCAGCTGGGAGGGTCAGGGAGACTACGAGCAGTACTTC
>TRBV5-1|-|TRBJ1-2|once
CASSPSDKFYGYTF
TGCGCCAGCAGCCCCAGTGACAAATTCTATGGCTACACCTTC
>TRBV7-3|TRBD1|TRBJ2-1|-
CASSPMGRQGSFRDEQFF
TGTGCCAGCAGCCCCATGGGGCGACAGGGGTCGTTTCGGGATGAGCAGTTCTTC
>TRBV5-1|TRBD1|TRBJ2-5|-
CASSPGTGIQETQYF
TGCGCCAGCAGCCCCGGGACAGGGATCCAAGAGACCCAGTACTTC
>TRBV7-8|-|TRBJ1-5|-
CASSLARPGSNQPQHF
TGTGCCAGCAGCTTAGCCCGGCCAGGGTCCAATCAGCCCCAGCATTTT
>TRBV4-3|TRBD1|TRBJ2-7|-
CASSQASGQIYF
TGCGCCAGCAGCCAAGCCTCGGGACAGATTTACTTC
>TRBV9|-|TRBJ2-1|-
CASSVYLSSYNEQFF
TGTGCCAGCAGCGTATACCTGAGCTCCTACAATGAGCAGTTCTTC
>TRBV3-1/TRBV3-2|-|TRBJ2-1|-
CASSLVRSGEQFF
TGTGCCAGCAGCCTCGTCCGGAGCGGGGAGCAGTTCTTC
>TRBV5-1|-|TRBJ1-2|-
CASSLVGARDYGYTF
TGCGCCAGCAGCTTGGTTGGGGCGCGGGACTATGGCTACACCTTC
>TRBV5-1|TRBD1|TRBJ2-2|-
CASSLRQGMITGELFF
TGCGCCAGCAGCCTGAGACAGGGAATGATCACCGGGGAGCTGTTTTTT
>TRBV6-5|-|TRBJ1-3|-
CASSYGQISGNTIYF
TGTGCCAGCAGTTACGGGCAAATCTCTGGAAACACCATATATTTT
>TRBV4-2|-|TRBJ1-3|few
CASSQDHRVSGNTIYF
TGTGCCAGCAGCCAGGACCACAGGGTATCCGGAAACACCATATATTTT
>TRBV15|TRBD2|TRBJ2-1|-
CATSPSGGRPSSYNEQFF
TGTGCCACCAGCCCTAGCGGGGGGCGACCGAGCTCCTACAATGAGCAGTTCTTC